This T cell receptor (beta chain) derives from a study of T cells in localized non-small cell lung cancer. Study results and caveats: Median roughly 57 top-100 tumor clones were shared with paired adjacent lung. Owing to sequencing of a solitary tumor region, heterogeneity cannot be discounted. Adjacent uninvolved lung had the highest clonality, suggesting focused antigen responses. In the blood, greater T cell density corresponded to longer overall survival.

Comment on this clone: What it binds is unknown.

Sequenced by immunoSEQ multiplex PCR; TCRdb stores in-frame clones only, minus some. Altogether around 79,000 clones are present, about three quarters being singletons, with the ten largest covering roughly a fifth. The receptor was isolated from a man between 40 and 70 years old with stage II squamous cell lung carcinoma. The specimen was PBMCs, collected before any cancer treatment.

The CDR3 sequence is CASSASGRSTDTQYF. CDR3 sequence (DNA): TGTGCCAGCAGTGCCTCAGGGCGAAGCACAGATACGCAGTATTTT. V is TRBV2 and J is TRBJ2-3; the D gene is possibly TRBD1 (5 bases). The CDR3 spans 15 residues. CDR1 and CDR2 (germline): SNHLY, FYNNEI. V shed 4 bases and J shed 0 bases, with 11 bases lying between them.